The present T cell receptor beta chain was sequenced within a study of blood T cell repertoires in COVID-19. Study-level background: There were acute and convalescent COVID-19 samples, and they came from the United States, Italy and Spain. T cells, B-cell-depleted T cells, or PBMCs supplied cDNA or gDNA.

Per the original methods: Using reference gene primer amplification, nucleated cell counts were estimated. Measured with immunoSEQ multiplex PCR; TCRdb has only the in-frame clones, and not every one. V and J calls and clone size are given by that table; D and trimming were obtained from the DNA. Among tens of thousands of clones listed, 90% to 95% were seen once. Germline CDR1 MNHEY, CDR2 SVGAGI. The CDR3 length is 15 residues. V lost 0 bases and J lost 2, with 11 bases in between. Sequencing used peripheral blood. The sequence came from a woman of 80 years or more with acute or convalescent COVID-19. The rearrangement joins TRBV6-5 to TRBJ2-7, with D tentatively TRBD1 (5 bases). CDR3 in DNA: TGTGCCAGCAGTTACTCGATACAGGACCCCTACGAGCAGTACTTC. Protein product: CASSYSIQDPYEQYF.